This T cell receptor (beta chain) is drawn from a study of CD8 T cells in ankylosing spondylitis. This clonotype was seen a handful of times. Its antigen is unidentified. Points from the study as a whole: Earlier studies detected some motif variants in reactive arthritis synovial fluid and blood. There was reportedly significant enrichment of clones that were disease-linked in matched ankylosing spondylitis synovial fluid. Made up of fewer than ten highly homologous variants, a TCR beta motif appeared characteristic of ankylosing spondylitis blood. With a CD8+ phenotype, disease-linked clones were relatively rare in peripheral blood.

It was by quantitative 5'-RACE with molecular barcodes that TCR beta libraries were made. TCRdb redid the calling of the 5' RACE reads with MiXCR, one entry per CDR3 protein. The sample shows 700,000 to 850,000 distinct CDR3 sequences, about an eighth of them seen only once. V was trimmed by 6 bases and J by 7 bases, leaving 10 bases between them. This CDR3 region has 11 residues. Germline CDR1 and CDR2: DFQATT and SNEGSKA (reference sequence). Sequenced: blood, either unsorted or a sorted T cell fraction (not recorded which). This receptor was identified in a male donor with ankylosing spondylitis. The chain joins TRBV20-1 to TRBJ1-5; D is perhaps TRBD1 (5 bases). The CDR3 sequence is CSAWGGQPQHF. The CDR3 region has the DNA TGCAGTGCCTGGGGGGGGCAGCCCCAGCATTTT.